This TCR beta chain originates from a study of cytomegalovirus exposure and HLA in healthy donors. Points from the study as a whole: Cytomegalovirus-associated TCR beta chains were listed, numbering some 180. Later genetic work tied a missense DCLRE1C variant to beta-chain V and J trimming. An analysis that came later showed most CMV-associated TCR beta chains appearing HLA-restricted.

Regarding this clone: Its cognate antigen is unknown.

Both 60 Vbeta primers and 13 Jbeta primers went into the PCR. Assay used: immunoSEQ multiplex PCR; TCRdb lists only in-frame clones, some missing. The repertoire holds 200,000 to 250,000 clones, about 79% seen once, with 1.5% to 2% in the top ten. CDR1 is SGHTA, CDR2 FQGNSA, per germline. The CDR3 extends over 13 amino acids. Deletions cut 3 bases from V and 7 bases from J, with 9 bases between. Source material: PBMCs. The rearrangement joins TRBV7-2 to TRBJ2-2, with TRBD2 as a possible D gene (5 bases). This sequence was found in a man younger than 35 in good health and CMV-seronegative. CDR3 sequence (DNA): TGTGCCAGCAGCTTGGGGAGTGGCGGGGAGCTGTTTTTT. Translated: CASSLGSGGELFF.